The 27 T cell receptor beta chains presented below share a single source sample, sequenced in a study of T cell repertoires in cytomegalovirus infection. One entry per CDR3 protein results from TCRdb running MiXCR on the reads. The sample contains nearly 450,000 distinct CDR3 sequences, roughly 30% of which appear only once. The sample was PBMCs. Every receptor here comes from a human donor in good health (CMV status not recorded). Some clones in this sample may be carry-over from other donors' samples.

This clonotype appeared once. The chain joins TRBV14 to TRBJ1-6; D possibly corresponds to TRBD1 (6 bases). Germline V CDR1 and CDR2: SGHDN, FVKESK. V lost 1 base and J lost 11, with 36 bases in between. This CDR3 is 22 amino acids long. Here the CDR3 DNA reads TGTGCCAGCAGCCAAGGAGGGGGGGATCATATCAGCACTATAAGTGGAGGCCCACCCCTCCACTTT. This gives the protein CASSQGGGDHISTISGGPPLHF.

This chain uses TRBV7-8 with TRBJ1-6, with D possibly TRBD1 on 6 matching bases. Trimming took 1 base from V and 5 from J, leaving 15 bases between them. The CDR3 length is 17 residues. The germline CDR1 and CDR2 sequences are SGHVS and FQNEAQ. CDR3 loop: CASSLVAGGRNNSPLHF. The CDR3 bases are TGTGCCAGCAGCTTAGTAGCGGGGGGCCGAAATAATTCACCCCTCCACTTT. The full variable domain, completed using reference TRBV7-8 and TRBJ1-6, is GAGVSQSPRYKVAKRGQDVALRCDPISGHVSLFWYQQALGQGPEFLTYFQNEAQLDKSGLPSDRFFAERPEGSVSTLKIQRTQQEDSAVYLCASSLVAGGRNNSPLHFGNGTRLTVT.

Only a few counts were recorded for this clonotype. This chain links TRBV24-1 with TRBJ1-5, with 7 bases that match TRBD1. J lost 5 bases, V lost 4 bases, and 10 bases had no gene match. This CDR3 comprises 16 residues. Germline CDR1 KGHDR, CDR2 SFDVKD. As DNA, the CDR3 is TGTGCCACCAGTGACTCCCGGGACAGCAGGGATCAGCCCCAGCATTTT. Its protein is CATSDSRDSRDQPQHF.

The genes are TRBV5-4 and TRBJ1-2; tentative D call: TRBD1 (5 bases). Trimming removed 1 base from V and 4 bases from J, with 8 bases in between. The CDR3 covers 13 residues. Germline loops: CDR1 SGHNT, CDR2 YYREEE (reference sequence). DNA for the CDR3: TGTGCCAGCAGCTTGTTGGGGGGCTATGGCTACACCTTC. This gives the protein CASSLLGGYGYTF. The whole variable domain, filled in from reference TRBV5-4 and TRBJ1-2, reads ETGVTQSPTHLIKTRGQQVTLRCSSQSGHNTVSWYQQALGQGPQFIFQYYREEENGRGNFPPRFSGLQFPNYSSELNVNALELDDSALYLCASSLLGGYGYTFGSGTRLTVV.

V usage is TRBV7-8 and J usage is TRBJ2-6, with a weak D call TRBD1 (6 bases). Germline V gives CDR1 SGHVS, CDR2 FQNEAQ. The V gene lost 5 bases and the J gene lost 0 bases, with 8 bases spanning the gap. This CDR3 has 15 residues. The CDR3 reads CASSRDISGANVLTF. The CDR3 coding sequence is TGTGCCAGCAGCAGGGACATCTCTGGGGCCAACGTCCTGACTTTC.

This clonotype came up many times. The chain has TRBV7-2 and TRBJ2-3; D may correspond to TRBD1 or TRBD2 (5 bases each). Germline CDR1 reads SGHTA; CDR2 reads FQGNSA. The length of the CDR3 is 13 residues. Trimming left V 8 bases short and J 2 bases short, with 11 bases between. The CDR3 reads CASRDRHTDTQYF. Here the CDR3 DNA reads TGTGCCAGCCGGGACCGGCACACAGATACGCAGTATTTT.

The chain employs TRBV9 and TRBJ1-4; D ambiguous. Trimming took off 2 bases at V and 2 bases at J, with 16 bases between the two ends. The germline CDR1 and CDR2 sequences are SGDLS and YYNGEE. This CDR3 comprises 17 residues. The CDR3 reads CASSVSTDSWTNEKLFF. Written as DNA, the CDR3 is TGTGCCAGCAGCGTCTCCACCGATTCCTGGACTAATGAAAAACTGTTTTTT. Full variable domain (rest looked up from reference TRBV9 and TRBJ1-4): DSGVTQTPKHLITATGQRVTLRCSPRSGDLSVYWYQQSLDQGLQFLIQYYNGEERAKGNILERFSAQQFPDLHSELNLSSLELGDSALYFCASSVSTDSWTNEKLFFGSGTQLSVL.

The gene calls are TRBV28 and TRBJ2-1, with 8 bases aligning to TRBD2. Trimming cost V 5 bases and J 0 bases; bases outside gene matches: 9. CDR3 size: 17 residues. Germline lookup yields CDR1 MDHEN and CDR2 SYDVKM. The chain's CDR3 is CASSTPAGLGSYNEQFF. The CDR3 nucleotides read TGTGCCAGCAGTACCCCCGCGGGACTAGGCTCCTACAATGAGCAGTTCTTC.

This clonotype was seen repeatedly, ten times or more. This chain joins TRBV5-6 and TRBJ1-1; D remains ambiguous. The CDR3 extends over 14 amino acids. With 0 bases removed from V and 1 base from J, the gap between germline ends came to 7 bases. The germline CDR1 and CDR2 sequences are SGHDT and YYEEEE. The CDR3 bases are TGTGCCAGCAGCTTGGCCGTGGGGAACACTGAAGCTTTCTTT. Translating it yields CASSLAVGNTEAFF.

This clonotype was counted many times. This rearrangement joins TRBV2 to TRBJ1-5; 8 nucleotides agree with TRBD1. The ends lost 6 bases at V and 4 bases at J; junction bases unmatched: 2. The CDR3 consists of 13 residues. CDR1 is SNHLY, CDR2 FYNNEI, per germline. In DNA form, the CDR3 reads TGTGCCAGCAGGCGGACAGGGAATCAGCCCCAGCATTTT. Amino acids: CASRRTGNQPQHF.

This clonotype was picked up many times. The J gene is TRBJ2-7, the V gene TRBV7-8, with 11 bases identical to TRBD2. V lost 1 base to trimming and J lost 7 bases; unmatched junction nucleotides: 6. CDR1 and CDR2 (germline): SGHVS, FQNEAQ. This CDR3 region has 15 residues. CDR3 region: CASSLELAGGREQYF. The CDR3 coding sequence is TGTGCCAGCAGCTTAGAGCTAGCGGGGGGCCGTGAGCAGTACTTC.

There are a few counts of this clonotype. The J gene is TRBJ1-1, the V gene TRBV4-2; 7 bases fit TRBD1. This CDR3 contains 14 residues. The trim removed 4 bases at V and 0 bases at J, leaving 2 bases unmatched. From germline, CDR1 is LGHNA and CDR2 YNFKEQ. CDR3 sequence: CASSPDRVNTEAFF. The CDR3 DNA is TGTGCCAGCAGCCCCGACAGGGTGAACACTGAAGCTTTCTTT.

The gene calls are TRBV24-1 and TRBJ2-1, with 7 bases that match TRBD1. Trimming removed 2 bases from V and 0 bases from J; junction bases left unmatched: 12. CDR3 length: 19 residues. The germline CDR1 and CDR2 sequences are KGHDR and SFDVKD. The CDR3 spells CATSDSAPDRASSYNEQFF. The DNA of the CDR3 is TGTGCCACCAGTGATTCGGCCCCCGACAGGGCGAGCTCCTACAATGAGCAGTTCTTC.

For this clonotype: Sequence at one end of the junction differs from germline and may be a read error. This sequence joins TRBV19 and TRBJ1-1; D ambiguous. The germline V gene encodes CDR1 LNHDA and CDR2 SQIVND (reference sequence). The CDR3 runs 14 residues. Written as DNA, the CDR3 is TGTGACAGTAGTATCAGTCCCGGCGGCACTGAAGCTTTCTTT. It yields the protein CDSSISPGGTEAFF.

This clonotype was recorded many times. CDR3 in amino acids: CASSLSGTVSNQPQHF. CDR3 coding DNA: TGTGCCAGCAGCTTATCCGGCACAGTTAGCAATCAGCCCCAGCATTTT. The rearrangement joins TRBV7-6 to TRBJ1-5; D uncertain. Trimming pared 2 bases from V and 0 bases from J, leaving 11 bases between. The CDR3 runs 16 residues. Germline-derived CDR1 and CDR2 are SGHVS and FNYEAQ.

This clonotype has more than one count but fewer than ten. V is TRBV12-3 or TRBV12-4 and J is TRBJ1-6; D is unclear. V lost 4 bases and J lost 0, with 10 bases in between. CDR3 length: 16 amino acids. The CDR3 bases are TGTGCCAGCAGTTCAAGGGTGGGCTCCTATAATTCACCCCTCCACTTT. Translated: CASSSRVGSYNSPLHF.

This clonotype was recorded a few times. V is TRBV6-2 or TRBV6-3 and J is TRBJ1-5; weak D call: TRBD1 (6 bases). There are 15 residues in the CDR3. Germline V gives CDR1 MNHEY, CDR2 SVGEGT. V was trimmed by 6 bases and J by 7 bases, leaving 19 bases between them. The CDR3 sequence: CASRSTGVRGQPQHF. DNA of the CDR3: TGTGCCAGCAGATCGACAGGTGTGAGGGGGCAGCCCCAGCATTTT.

The chain carries TRBV19 and TRBJ1-5, with 12 bases aligning to TRBD1. Germline trimming cut 3 bases from V and 5 bases from J; bases unmatched to any gene: 2. The CDR3 extends over 15 amino acids. Germline V gene data show CDR1 as LNHDA and CDR2 as SQIVND (reference sequence). This CDR3 is CASSIGDRGHQPQHF. DNA for the CDR3: TGTGCCAGTAGTATCGGGGACAGGGGGCATCAGCCCCAGCATTTT.

V gene TRBV20-1 combines with J gene TRBJ2-7, with D perhaps given as TRBD1 or TRBD2 (5 bases each). The germline V gene has CDR1 DFQATT and CDR2 SNEGSKA (reference sequence). The CDR3 has 12 amino acids. V was pared by 5 bases and J by 2 bases, with 10 bases between. The CDR3 here is CSAGGGPYEQYF. Written as DNA, the CDR3 is TGCAGTGCTGGTGGGGGTCCCTACGAGCAGTACTTC.

This clonotype was found a few times. Since a much larger clone is just one base distant, this may be a read error. The CDR3 does not end in the conserved phenylalanine or tryptophan, so this is likely a read error. The rearrangement links TRBV7-2 to TRBJ2-7; the D gene is possibly TRBD1 (6 bases). Trimming cost V 5 bases and J 6 bases, with 20 bases left between them. The germline V gene has CDR1 SGHTA and CDR2 FQGNSA. The CDR3 is 15 residues long. CDR3 sequence: CASSHRAAPPFEQYL. The DNA for the CDR3 is TGTGCCAGCAGCCACAGGGCGGCCCCACCCTTCGAGCAGTACTTA.

The V call is TRBV29-1, the J call TRBJ1-1; D perhaps matches TRBD1 (5 bases). The V gene's germline CDR1 is SQVTM and CDR2 ANQGSEA. V lost 5 bases, J lost 11 bases, and 18 bases lay in between. The CDR3 consists of 12 residues. The CDR3 reads CSVSGEGREAFF. DNA for the CDR3: TGCAGCGTTTCGGGGGAGGGGCGTGAGGCTTTCTTT.

V is TRBV12-3 or TRBV12-4 and J is TRBJ2-3; 13 nucleotides match TRBD2. The CDR3 length is 18 residues. V lost 3 bases, J lost 0 bases, and 6 bases stayed unmatched. As DNA, the CDR3 is TGTGCCAGCAGTTTTACTAGCGGGGGGGCCTCTAGCACAGATACGCAGTATTTT. Protein sequence: CASSFTSGGASSTDTQYF.

This clonotype has a handful of counts. CDR3 sequence: CASSPRTGSAFF. CDR3 nucleotide sequence: TGTGCCAGCAGTCCGCGGACAGGGTCAGCTTTCTTT. The V gene is TRBV27, the J gene TRBJ1-1, with 8 bases lining up with TRBD1. CDR3 length: 12 amino acids. The junction had 6 bases not matched to a gene; V was cut back by 5 bases and J by 10 bases. Per germline, CDR1 MNHEY and CDR2 SMNVEV (reference sequence).

This clonotype came up a few times. The genes are TRBV2 and TRBJ1-2; D remains unclear. With 7 bases removed from V and 2 bases from J, the gap between germline ends came to 20 bases. CDR3 size: 16 residues. Germline CDR1 is SNHLY and CDR2 is FYNNEI. The CDR3 is CASNPWTAFSNYGYTF. For the CDR3, the DNA is TGTGCCAGCAACCCATGGACGGCCTTCTCGAACTATGGCTACACCTTC.

This clonotype was seen more than once but under ten times. CDR3 sequence (DNA): TGTGCCAGCTCATCGTTGGGACCGGGACAGACTAGCAATCAGCCCCAGCATTTT. This translates into CASSSLGPGQTSNQPQHF. The V call is TRBV18, the J call TRBJ1-5; 7 bases are a match to TRBD1. The CDR3 sequence is 18 residues long. CDR1 is KGHSH and CDR2 is LQKENI in the germline V gene. The junction had 13 bases not matched to a gene; V was cut back by 5 bases and J by 0 bases.

The chain recombines TRBV5-8 with TRBJ1-2; perhaps TRBD1 as D (6 bases). The CDR3 length is 16 residues. Germline V CDR1 and CDR2: SGHTS, YDEGEE. V shed 3 bases and J shed 4 bases, with 19 bases lying between them. The CDR3 coding sequence is TGTGCCAGCAGCTCAGGTTCGGACAGACCACTCTATGGCTACACCTTC. Residues: CASSSGSDRPLYGYTF.

The chain employs TRBV4-1 and TRBJ1-1; D not resolved. With 0 bases removed from V and 5 bases from J, the gap between germline ends came to 16 bases. Germline CDR1 MGHRA, CDR2 YSYEKL. The CDR3 loop spans 16 amino acids. The CDR3 spells CASSQDGGNMWTEAFF. The CDR3 bases are TGCGCCAGCAGCCAAGATGGTGGGAATATGTGGACTGAAGCTTTCTTT.